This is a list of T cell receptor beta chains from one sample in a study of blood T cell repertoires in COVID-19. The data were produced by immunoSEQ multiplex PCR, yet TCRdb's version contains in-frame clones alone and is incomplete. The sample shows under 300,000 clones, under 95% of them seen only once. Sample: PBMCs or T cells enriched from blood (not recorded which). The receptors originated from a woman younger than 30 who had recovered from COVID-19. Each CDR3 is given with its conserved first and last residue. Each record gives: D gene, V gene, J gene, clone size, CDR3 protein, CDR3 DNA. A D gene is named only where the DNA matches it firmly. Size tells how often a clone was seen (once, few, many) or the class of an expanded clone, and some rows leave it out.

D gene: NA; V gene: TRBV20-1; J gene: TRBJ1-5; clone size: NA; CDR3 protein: CSASRGNSNQPQHF; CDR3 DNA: TGCAGTGCTAGTAGGGGTAATAGCAATCAGCCCCAGCATTTT
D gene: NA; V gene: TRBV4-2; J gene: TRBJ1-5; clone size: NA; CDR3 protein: CASSQGTGQIFSNQPQHF; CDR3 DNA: TGTGCCAGCAGCCAAGGGACCGGACAGATATTTAGCAATCAGCCCCAGCATTTT
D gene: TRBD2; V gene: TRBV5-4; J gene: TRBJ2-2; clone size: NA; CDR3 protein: CASSLAGTNTGELFF; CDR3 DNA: TGTGCCAGCAGCTTAGCGGGGACGAACACCGGGGAGCTGTTTTTT
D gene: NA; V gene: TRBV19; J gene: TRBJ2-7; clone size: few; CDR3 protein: CASSISASGNEQYF; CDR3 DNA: TGTGCCAGTAGTATCTCGGCTAGTGGCAACGAGCAGTACTTC
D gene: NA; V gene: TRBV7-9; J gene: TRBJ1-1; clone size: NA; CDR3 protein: CASSQTSTEAFF; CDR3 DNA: TGTGCCAGCAGCCAGACAAGCACTGAAGCTTTCTTT
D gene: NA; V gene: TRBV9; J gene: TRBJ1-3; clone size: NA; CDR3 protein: CASSPAGTGNTIYF; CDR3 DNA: TGTGCCAGCAGCCCCGCGGGGACTGGAAACACCATATATTTT
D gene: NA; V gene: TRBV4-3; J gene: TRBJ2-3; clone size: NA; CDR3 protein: CASSRQYGGGTDTQYF; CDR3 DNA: TGCGCCAGCAGCCGCCAGTATGGGGGCGGGACAGATACGCAGTATTTT
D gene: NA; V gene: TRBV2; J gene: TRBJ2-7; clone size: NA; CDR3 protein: CASSERSYEQYF; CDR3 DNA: TGTGCCAGCAGTGAACGCTCCTACGAGCAGTACTTC
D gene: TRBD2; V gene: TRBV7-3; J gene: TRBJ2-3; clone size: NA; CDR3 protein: CASSPTGASGRDTQYF; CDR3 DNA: TGTGCCAGCAGCCCGACCGGGGCTAGCGGGAGAGATACGCAGTATTTT
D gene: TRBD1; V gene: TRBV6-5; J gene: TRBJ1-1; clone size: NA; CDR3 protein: CASSYNRGTEAFF; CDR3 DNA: TGTGCCAGCAGTTACAACAGGGGCACTGAAGCTTTCTTT
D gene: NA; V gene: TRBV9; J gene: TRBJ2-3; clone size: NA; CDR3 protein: CASSVERGKTRAQYF; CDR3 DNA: TGTGCCAGCAGCGTAGAACGGGGAAAGACGAGGGCGCAGTATTTT
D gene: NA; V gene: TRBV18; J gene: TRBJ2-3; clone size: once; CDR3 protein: CASSPARGTDTQYF; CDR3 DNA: TGTGCCAGCTCACCCGCCCGAGGCACAGATACGCAGTATTTT
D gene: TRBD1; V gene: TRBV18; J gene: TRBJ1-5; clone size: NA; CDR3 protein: CASSPSPGTGQPQHF; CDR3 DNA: TGTGCCAGCTCACCTAGTCCCGGGACAGGGCAGCCCCAGCATTTT
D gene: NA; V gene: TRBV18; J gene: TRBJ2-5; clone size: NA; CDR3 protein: CASSPRGRVPQETQYF; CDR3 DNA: TGTGCCAGCTCACCTCGCGGCAGGGTTCCCCAAGAGACCCAGTACTTC
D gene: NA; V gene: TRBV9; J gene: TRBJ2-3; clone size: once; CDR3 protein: CASSVVGWTGDADTQYF; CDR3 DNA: TGTGCCAGCAGCGTAGTAGGTTGGACGGGAGACGCAGATACGCAGTATTTT
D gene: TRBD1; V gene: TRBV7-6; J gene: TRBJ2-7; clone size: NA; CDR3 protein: CASSSGQRVYEQYF; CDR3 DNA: TGTGCCAGCAGCTCGGGACAGAGAGTCTACGAGCAGTACTTC
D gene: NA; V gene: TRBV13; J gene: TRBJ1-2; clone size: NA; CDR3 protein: CASSHHARANYGYTF; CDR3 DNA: TGTGCCAGCAGCCACCACGCCCGGGCTAACTATGGCTACACCTTC
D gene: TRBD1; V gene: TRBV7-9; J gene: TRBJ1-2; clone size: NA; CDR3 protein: CASSSRDRGYGYTF; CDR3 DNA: TGTGCCAGCAGCTCTAGGGACAGGGGCTATGGCTACACCTTC
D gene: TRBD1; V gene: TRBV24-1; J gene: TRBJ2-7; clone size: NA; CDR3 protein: CATSGTGSYEQYF; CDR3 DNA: TGTGCCACATCCGGGACAGGCTCCTACGAGCAGTACTTC
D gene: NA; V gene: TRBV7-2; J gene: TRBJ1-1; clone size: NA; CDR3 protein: CASSLAPGQLNTEAFF; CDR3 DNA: TGTGCCAGCAGCTTAGCCCCGGGACAACTGAACACTGAAGCTTTCTTT
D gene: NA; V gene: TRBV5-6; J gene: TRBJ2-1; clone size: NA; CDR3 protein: CASSPDTRASYNEQFF; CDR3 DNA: TGTGCCAGCAGCCCGGACACCAGAGCCTCCTACAATGAGCAGTTCTTC
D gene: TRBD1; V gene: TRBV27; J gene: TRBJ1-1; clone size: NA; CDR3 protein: CASSLSGGGTEAFF; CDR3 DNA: TGTGCCAGCAGTTTATCAGGGGGCGGTACTGAAGCTTTCTTT
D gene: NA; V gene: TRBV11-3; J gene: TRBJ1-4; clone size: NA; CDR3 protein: CASSNRDNLEKLFF; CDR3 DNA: TGTGCCAGCAGCAACCGGGACAATCTCGAAAAACTGTTTTTT
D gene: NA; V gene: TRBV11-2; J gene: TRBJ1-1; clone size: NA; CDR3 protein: CASRPFLRQAGTEAFF; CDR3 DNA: TGTGCCAGCAGACCCTTTTTGAGACAGGCCGGCACTGAAGCTTTCTTT
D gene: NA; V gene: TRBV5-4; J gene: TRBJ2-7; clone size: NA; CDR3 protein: CASSLVGTEDYEQYF; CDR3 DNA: TGTGCCAGCAGCTTGGTAGGGACTGAAGACTACGAGCAGTACTTC
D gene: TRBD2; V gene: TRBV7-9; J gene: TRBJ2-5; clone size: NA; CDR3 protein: CASSPGTGGNPQETQYF; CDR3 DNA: TGTGCCAGCAGCCCAGGGACGGGAGGGAATCCACAAGAGACCCAGTACTTC
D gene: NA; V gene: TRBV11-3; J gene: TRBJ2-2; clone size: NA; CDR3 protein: CASSLYKGELFF; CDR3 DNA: TGTGCCAGCAGCTTATACAAAGGGGAGCTGTTTTTT
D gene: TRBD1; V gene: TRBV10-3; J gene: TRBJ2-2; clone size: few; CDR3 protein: CAIRPGQGHSGELFF; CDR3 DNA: TGTGCCATCAGGCCGGGACAGGGTCATAGCGGGGAGCTGTTTTTT
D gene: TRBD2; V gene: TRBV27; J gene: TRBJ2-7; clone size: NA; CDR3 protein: CASSLSGTSGFYEQYF; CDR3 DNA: TGTGCCAGCAGTTTATCGGGGACTAGCGGATTCTACGAGCAGTACTTC
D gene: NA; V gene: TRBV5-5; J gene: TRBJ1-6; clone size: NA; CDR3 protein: CASSLFDIGARSPLHF; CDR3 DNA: TGTGCCAGCAGCTTGTTTGATATAGGCGCCAGGTCCCCCCTCCACTTT
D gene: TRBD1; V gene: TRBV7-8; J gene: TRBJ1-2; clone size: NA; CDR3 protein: CASSLGDRVYGYTF; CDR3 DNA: TGTGCCAGCAGCTTAGGCGACAGGGTTTATGGCTACACCTTC
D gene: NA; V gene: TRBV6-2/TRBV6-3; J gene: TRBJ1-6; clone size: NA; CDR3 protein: CASSRDTGRGQLPLHF; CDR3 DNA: TGTGCCAGCAGTCGGGACACGGGCCGAGGACAATTACCCCTCCACTTT
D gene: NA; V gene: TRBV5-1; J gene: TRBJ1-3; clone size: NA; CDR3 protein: CASSEGQPSGNTIYF; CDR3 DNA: TGCGCCAGCAGCGAGGGTCAGCCCTCTGGAAACACCATATATTTT
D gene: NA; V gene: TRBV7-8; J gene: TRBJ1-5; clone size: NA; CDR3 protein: CASSPRQPNGNQPQHF; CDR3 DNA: TGTGCCAGCAGCCCACGACAGCCCAACGGCAATCAGCCCCAGCATTTT
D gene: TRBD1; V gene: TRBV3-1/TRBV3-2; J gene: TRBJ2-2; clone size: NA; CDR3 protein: CASSFQGAQLAGELFF; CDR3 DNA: TGTGCCAGCAGCTTCCAGGGGGCGCAGTTAGCCGGGGAGCTGTTTTTT
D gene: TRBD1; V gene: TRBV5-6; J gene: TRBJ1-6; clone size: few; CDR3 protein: CASSLRVGTEYNSPLHF; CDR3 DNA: TGTGCCAGCAGCTTGCGCGTTGGGACAGAGTATAATTCACCCCTCCACTTT
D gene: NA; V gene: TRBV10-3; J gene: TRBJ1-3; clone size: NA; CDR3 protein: CAISVAGNTIYF; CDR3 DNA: TGTGCCATCAGTGTAGCTGGAAACACCATATATTTT
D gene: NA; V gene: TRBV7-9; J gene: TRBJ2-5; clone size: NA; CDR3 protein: CASSLWWTSWGAQETQYF; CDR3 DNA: TGTGCCAGCAGCCTCTGGTGGACCTCGTGGGGAGCGCAAGAGACCCAGTACTTC
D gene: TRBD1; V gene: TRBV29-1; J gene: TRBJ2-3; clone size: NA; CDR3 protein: CSVIPQGAGTQYF; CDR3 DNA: TGCAGCGTTATTCCGCAGGGGGCAGGGACGCAGTATTTT
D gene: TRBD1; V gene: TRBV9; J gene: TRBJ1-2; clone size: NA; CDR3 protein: CASTESGQGVWSYTF; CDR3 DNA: TGTGCCAGCACAGAGAGTGGACAGGGAGTATGGAGCTACACCTTC